This T cell receptor (beta chain) derives from a study of blood T cells in healthy people across ages. General study findings and limits: A roughly linear fall in TCR beta diversity per million T cells was seen with increasing age.

With respect to this clonotype: Its antigen is not identified.

V was cut by 8 bases and J by 4 bases, with 20 bases left in between. CDR3 size: 16 residues. In terms of origin and age, donors were healthy Caucasian individuals from Russia aged roughly 6 to 95. Each donor supplied roughly 9.1 milliliters of peripheral blood. Isolating PBMCs gave at least 7 million of these cells per sample. Primed by a sample-barcoded 5' primer and a J-beta primer mix, a second PCR proceeded for about 7 to 11 cycles. One entry per CDR3 protein, called by TCRdb with MiXCR from the 5' RACE reads. The sample records some 800,000 distinct CDR3 sequences, around 42% being singletons. Specimen: blood. This sequence originates from a man in his sixties in good health. V usage is TRBV12-3 or TRBV12-4 and J usage is TRBJ2-2; weak D call: TRBD2 (7 bases). The CDR3 loop is CASVWGGPPVTGELFF. CDR3 bases: TGTGCCAGCGTTTGGGGGGGGCCTCCAGTCACCGGGGAGCTGTTTTTT.